These 8 T cell receptor beta chains were all obtained from the same sample, sequenced in a study of T-cell reconstitution after alpha-beta-depleted transplantation in children. Study-wide points: One year post-transplant, T-cell counts and diversity were largely derived from T cells produced anew.

Unique molecular identifiers were used to barcode this TCRbeta library. TCRdb redid the calling of the PCR reads with MiXCR, one entry per CDR3 protein. The data hold 250,000 to 300,000 distinct CDR3 sequences, with 7.5% to 9% observed a single time. These TCRs are of unknown antigen specificity. The input for sequencing was peripheral blood, taken 360 days after TCRalphabeta/CD19-depleted stem cell transplant. These receptors originate from a female patient aged 2-15 years who had a stem cell transplant for Fanconi anemia, so the T cells may come from the graft donor.

This clonotype was found many times. This chain uses TRBV5-6 with TRBJ1-3, with D possibly TRBD1 on 5 matching bases. V lost 2 bases and J lost 0, with 12 bases in between. CDR1 and CDR2 from the germline V gene are SGHDT and YYEEEE. The CDR3 has 16 amino acids. The CDR3 loop is CASSFIGTDSGNTIYF. In DNA, the CDR3 is TGTGCCAGCAGCTTCATTGGGACCGACTCTGGAAACACCATATATTTT.

The rearrangement uses TRBV29-1 and TRBJ1-2, with D possibly being TRBD1 (5 bases). The CDR3 runs 13 residues. Germline-derived CDR1 and CDR2 are SQVTM and ANQGSEA. With 6 bases removed from V and 2 bases from J, the gap between germline ends came to 13 bases. This CDR3 is CSVGGDVNYGYTF. The CDR3 DNA reads TGCAGCGTGGGCGGGGACGTGAACTATGGCTACACCTTC. The full variable domain, its missing parts supplied by reference TRBV29-1 and TRBJ1-2, is SAVISQKPSRDICQRGTSLTIQCQVDSQVTMMFWYRQQPGQSLTLIATANQGSEATYESGFVIDKFPISRPNLTFSTLTVSNMSPEDSSIYLCSVGGDVNYGYTFGSGTRLTVV.

This clonotype has ten or more counts. The chain joins TRBV12-3 or TRBV12-4 to TRBJ2-7, with D perhaps matching TRBD1 or TRBD2 (6 bases each). There are 17 residues in the CDR3. V was trimmed by 0 bases and J by 2 bases, leaving 17 bases between them. Here the CDR3 reads CASSLALGGTQTYEQYF. CDR3 nucleotide sequence: TGTGCCAGCAGTTTAGCGCTTGGGGGGACACAGACCTACGAGCAGTACTTC.

The table lists this clonotype with many counts. The chain joins TRBV4-3 to TRBJ1-2; D gene uncertain. The V end was cut by 1 base, the J end by 3 bases, with 12 bases between. Germline CDR1 is LGHNA and CDR2 is YSLEER. The CDR3 is 15 residues long. The CDR3, as DNA: TGCGCCAGCAGCCAAGTTCCGGCTGCTTACTATGGCTACACCTTC. It yields the protein CASSQVPAAYYGYTF.

This clonotype occurred many times. The V call is TRBV7-9, the J call TRBJ2-1; TRBD1 might be the D (6 bases). Germline CDR1 is SEHNR and CDR2 is FQNEAQ (reference sequence). This CDR3 is 14 amino acids long. V lost 8 bases and J lost 3, with 14 bases in between. This CDR3 reads CASAPGQSYNEQFF. The CDR3 coding sequence is TGTGCCAGCGCCCCGGGACAAAGCTACAATGAGCAGTTCTTC.

The gene calls are TRBV2 and TRBJ2-5; possible D gene TRBD1, 5 bases. Trimming removed 4 bases at V and 3 bases at J, with 9 bases between. Germline-derived CDR1 and CDR2 are SNHLY and FYNNEI. This CDR3 region has 13 residues. The CDR3 loop reads CASSVRREETQYF. CDR3 bases: TGTGCCAGCAGTGTTCGCAGGGAAGAGACCCAGTACTTC.

This chain joins TRBV4-2 and TRBJ1-1; perhaps TRBD1 as D (5 bases). Germline assignment: CDR1 LGHNA and CDR2 YNFKEQ. Between the trimmed V and J ends, which lost 0 bases and 4 bases, there was a span of 15 bases. This CDR3 contains 16 residues. The CDR3 DNA reads TGTGCCAGCAGCCAAGATAAAGGGTCCGGGGGCACTGAAGCTTTCTTT. The encoded protein is CASSQDKGSGGTEAFF.

V is TRBV7-6 and J is TRBJ2-2; 9 positions agree with TRBD1. Per the germline V gene, CDR1 is SGHVS and CDR2 is FNYEAQ. This CDR3 is built from 14 residues. With 5 bases clipped from V and 7 bases from J, the junction kept 5 bases outside the gene matches. DNA of the CDR3: TGTGCCAGCAGCCCCACAGGGGGCGGCGGGGAGCTGTTTTTT. Its translation is CASSPTGGGGELFF. Full variable domain (remainder filled in from reference TRBV7-6 and TRBJ2-2): GAGVSQSPRYKVTKRGQDVALRCDPISGHVSLYWYRQALGQGPEFLTYFNYEAQQDKSGLPNDRFSAERPEGSISTLTIQRTEQRDSAMYRCASSPTGGGGELFFGEGSRLTVL.